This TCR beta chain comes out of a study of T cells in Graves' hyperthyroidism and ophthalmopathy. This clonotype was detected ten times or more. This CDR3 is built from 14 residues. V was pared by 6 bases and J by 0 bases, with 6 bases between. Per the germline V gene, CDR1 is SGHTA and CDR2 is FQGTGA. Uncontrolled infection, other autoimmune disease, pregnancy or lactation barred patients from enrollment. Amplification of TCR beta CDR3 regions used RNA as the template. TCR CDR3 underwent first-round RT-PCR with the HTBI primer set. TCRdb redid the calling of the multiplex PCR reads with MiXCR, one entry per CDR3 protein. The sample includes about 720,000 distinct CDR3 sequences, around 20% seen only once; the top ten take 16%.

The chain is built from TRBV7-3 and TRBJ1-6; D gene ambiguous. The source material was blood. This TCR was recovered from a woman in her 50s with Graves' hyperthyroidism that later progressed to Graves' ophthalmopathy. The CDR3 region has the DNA TGTGCCAGCAGTTTGAGCTCCTATAATTCACCCCTCCACTTT. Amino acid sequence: CASSLSSYNSPLHF.